A selection of T cell receptor beta chains follows, all from one sample in a study of blood T cell repertoires in COVID-19. The data were produced by immunoSEQ multiplex PCR, yet TCRdb's version contains in-frame clones alone and is incomplete. The sample has a few hundred thousand clones; over 75% are singletons. Sequencing input: peripheral blood. The receptors here all came from a human donor in a cohort sampled during active COVID-19. CDR3s include the opening cysteine and the closing phenylalanine or tryptophan. The D gene is left open where the match is weak. For some rows the clone size is stated as once, few or many, or as a class when expanded; others skip it.

CDR3aa: CASSYRGPADGYTF
CDR3nt: TGTGCCAGCAGTTATCGTGGTCCGGCGGATGGCTACACCTTC
abundance: few
v_gene: TRBV6-5
d_gene: .
j_gene: TRBJ1-2

CDR3aa: CASSSRGNTDEKLFF
CDR3nt: TGTGCCAGCAGCTCGAGGGGGAATACGGATGAAAAACTGTTTTTT
abundance: .
v_gene: TRBV7-9
d_gene: .
j_gene: TRBJ1-4

CDR3aa: CASSQVGGGTSTDTQYF
CDR3nt: TGCGCCAGCAGCCAGGTTGGGGGGGGAACTAGCACAGATACGCAGTATTTT
abundance: few
v_gene: TRBV4-1
d_gene: TRBD2
j_gene: TRBJ2-3

CDR3aa: CASSQDGSGVGNTIYF
CDR3nt: TGTGCCAGCAGCCAAGATGGTTCAGGGGTTGGAAACACCATATATTTT
abundance: .
v_gene: TRBV3-1/TRBV3-2
d_gene: .
j_gene: TRBJ1-3

CDR3aa: CASSAQANSNQPQHF
CDR3nt: TGTGCCAGCAGCGCACAGGCAAATAGCAATCAGCCCCAGCATTTT
abundance: .
v_gene: TRBV6-5
d_gene: .
j_gene: TRBJ1-5

CDR3aa: CASSLTGVHTEAFF
CDR3nt: TGCGCCAGCAGCTTGACAGGGGTTCACACTGAAGCTTTCTTT
abundance: .
v_gene: TRBV5-1
d_gene: TRBD1
j_gene: TRBJ1-1

CDR3aa: CASSVGAGWYGETQYF
CDR3nt: TGTGCCAGCAGCGTAGGGGCAGGGTGGTACGGAGAGACCCAGTACTTC
abundance: .
v_gene: TRBV9
d_gene: .
j_gene: TRBJ2-5

CDR3aa: CATSRGRELLYNEQFF
CDR3nt: TGTGCCACCAGCAGAGGGCGGGAGCTCCTCTACAATGAGCAGTTCTTC
abundance: .
v_gene: TRBV15
d_gene: TRBD2
j_gene: TRBJ2-1

CDR3aa: CASSQELPLSSYEQYF
CDR3nt: TGTGCCAGCAGCCAAGAGCTCCCATTGAGCTCCTACGAGCAGTACTTC
abundance: once
v_gene: TRBV3-1/TRBV3-2
d_gene: .
j_gene: TRBJ2-7

CDR3aa: CASSPQGYMNTEAFF
CDR3nt: TGTGCCAGCAGTCCCCAGGGTTATATGAACACTGAAGCTTTCTTT
abundance: once
v_gene: TRBV6-5
d_gene: .
j_gene: TRBJ1-1

CDR3aa: CASSVGAQGNQPQHF
CDR3nt: TGTGCCAGCAGCGTAGGAGCCCAGGGCAATCAGCCCCAGCATTTT
abundance: few
v_gene: TRBV9
d_gene: .
j_gene: TRBJ1-5

CDR3aa: CASSIWSAGEQYF
CDR3nt: TGTGCCAGTAGTATATGGTCCGCAGGGGAGCAGTACTTC
abundance: .
v_gene: TRBV19
d_gene: .
j_gene: TRBJ2-7

CDR3aa: CASSLAGRQGANTGELFF
CDR3nt: TGTGCCAGCAGCTTAGCAGGGCGCCAGGGGGCGAACACCGGGGAGCTGTTTTTT
abundance: .
v_gene: TRBV11-1
d_gene: TRBD1
j_gene: TRBJ2-2

CDR3aa: CASSRGTGNYGYTF
CDR3nt: TGTGCCAGCAGCCGAGGGACAGGGAACTATGGCTACACCTTC
abundance: .
v_gene: TRBV6-2/TRBV6-3
d_gene: TRBD1
j_gene: TRBJ1-2

CDR3aa: CATTPSGLASPTEQFF
CDR3nt: TGTGCCACCACTCCCTCTGGACTAGCCTCTCCGACCGAGCAGTTCTTC
abundance: .
v_gene: TRBV24-1
d_gene: TRBD2
j_gene: TRBJ2-1

CDR3aa: CASSVGGDSTDTQYF
CDR3nt: TGTGCCAGCAGCGTCGGGGGGGATAGCACAGATACGCAGTATTTT
abundance: .
v_gene: TRBV9
d_gene: TRBD2
j_gene: TRBJ2-3

CDR3aa: CASRAANSNQPQHF
CDR3nt: TGTGCCAGCAGGGCGGCCAATAGCAATCAGCCCCAGCATTTT
abundance: .
v_gene: TRBV27
d_gene: .
j_gene: TRBJ1-5

CDR3aa: CASSLSGGPNQPQHF
CDR3nt: TGCGCCAGCAGCCTCTCAGGAGGCCCCAATCAGCCCCAGCATTTT
abundance: .
v_gene: TRBV4-1
d_gene: .
j_gene: TRBJ1-5

CDR3aa: CASSRGGLNTEAFF
CDR3nt: TGTGCCAGTAGCCGAGGGGGCTTGAACACTGAAGCTTTCTTT
abundance: .
v_gene: TRBV19
d_gene: TRBD1
j_gene: TRBJ1-1

CDR3aa: CSASRGLGYEQYF
CDR3nt: TGCAGTGCTAGTAGAGGGTTAGGCTACGAGCAGTACTTC
abundance: .
v_gene: TRBV20-1
d_gene: .
j_gene: TRBJ2-7

CDR3aa: CASSLGYSSYEQYF
CDR3nt: TGTGCCAGCAGCTTAGGTTACAGCTCCTACGAGCAGTACTTC
abundance: .
v_gene: TRBV7-2
d_gene: .
j_gene: TRBJ2-7

CDR3aa: CASSEGAADYGYTF
CDR3nt: TGTGCCAGCAGTGAAGGGGCAGCGGACTATGGCTACACCTTC
abundance: once
v_gene: TRBV6-1
d_gene: .
j_gene: TRBJ1-2

CDR3aa: CASSPGGLAGSSYEQYF
CDR3nt: TGTGCCAGCTCACCAGGGGGTCTAGCGGGGAGCTCCTACGAGCAGTACTTC
abundance: .
v_gene: TRBV18
d_gene: TRBD2
j_gene: TRBJ2-7

CDR3aa: CASSDGVLAKNIQYF
CDR3nt: TGCGCCAGCAGTGACGGGGTCTTAGCCAAAAACATTCAGTACTTC
abundance: .
v_gene: TRBV10-1
d_gene: .
j_gene: TRBJ2-4

CDR3aa: CASSERGGNEKLFF
CDR3nt: TGTGCCAGCAGTGAAAGGGGGGGTAATGAAAAACTGTTTTTT
abundance: .
v_gene: TRBV2
d_gene: .
j_gene: TRBJ1-4

CDR3aa: CASSLAGDDGYTF
CDR3nt: TGCGCCAGCAGCTTGGCAGGGGATGATGGCTACACCTTC
abundance: .
v_gene: TRBV5-1
d_gene: .
j_gene: TRBJ1-2

CDR3aa: CAISESGSSYEQYF
CDR3nt: TGTGCCATCAGTGAGTCGGGGAGCTCCTACGAGCAGTACTTC
abundance: .
v_gene: TRBV10-3
d_gene: .
j_gene: TRBJ2-7

CDR3aa: CASSSGQGNTGELFF
CDR3nt: TGTGCCAGCAGCTCAGGACAGGGGAACACCGGGGAGCTGTTTTTT
abundance: .
v_gene: TRBV11-2
d_gene: TRBD1
j_gene: TRBJ2-2

CDR3aa: CASSGGDGSRPQAEAFF
CDR3nt: TGTGCCAGCAGTGGGGGCGACGGATCCCGTCCTCAAGCAGAAGCTTTCTTT
abundance: .
v_gene: TRBV9
d_gene: .
j_gene: TRBJ1-1

CDR3aa: CASSRSLAASGNTIYF
CDR3nt: TGTGCCAGCAGCAGGTCTCTGGCAGCCTCTGGAAACACCATATATTTT
abundance: .
v_gene: TRBV2
d_gene: .
j_gene: TRBJ1-3

CDR3aa: CASSVIRQGGGQPQHF
CDR3nt: TGTGCCAGTAGTGTGATAAGACAGGGAGGAGGTCAGCCCCAGCATTTT
abundance: many
v_gene: TRBV19
d_gene: TRBD1
j_gene: TRBJ1-5

CDR3aa: CASGGAGTGTSTDTQYF
CDR3nt: TGTGCTAGTGGAGGAGCCGGGACAGGGACTAGCACAGATACGCAGTATTTT
abundance: .
v_gene: TRBV12-5
d_gene: TRBD1
j_gene: TRBJ2-3

CDR3aa: CATSLGTGQTFF
CDR3nt: TGTGCCACCAGTTTGGGGACAGGTCAAACTTTCTTT
abundance: .
v_gene: TRBV24-1
d_gene: TRBD1
j_gene: TRBJ1-1

CDR3aa: CASITRTGRNTEAFF
CDR3nt: TGTGCCAGCATTACCCGGACAGGGCGGAACACTGAAGCTTTCTTT
abundance: .
v_gene: TRBV19
d_gene: TRBD1
j_gene: TRBJ1-1

CDR3aa: CATSDTQGNHSYEQYF
CDR3nt: TGTGCCACCAGTGATACACAGGGGAACCACTCCTACGAGCAGTACTTC
abundance: .
v_gene: TRBV24-1
d_gene: TRBD1
j_gene: TRBJ2-7

CDR3aa: CASSTKGQGSNQPQHF
CDR3nt: TGTGCCAGTAGTACGAAGGGACAGGGGAGCAATCAGCCCCAGCATTTT
abundance: .
v_gene: TRBV19
d_gene: TRBD1
j_gene: TRBJ1-5

CDR3aa: CASSPTGGGGYTF
CDR3nt: TGTGCCAGCAGCCCGACAGGGGGCGGGGGCTACACCTTC
abundance: .
v_gene: TRBV3-1/TRBV3-2
d_gene: TRBD1
j_gene: TRBJ1-2

CDR3aa: CASTTRVNYGYTF
CDR3nt: TGTGCCAGTACCACCCGGGTCAACTATGGCTACACCTTC
abundance: .
v_gene: TRBV19
d_gene: .
j_gene: TRBJ1-2

CDR3aa: CASRLRGTANEKLFF
CDR3nt: TGTGCCAGCAGACTCAGGGGTACGGCTAATGAAAAACTGTTTTTT
abundance: .
v_gene: TRBV6-5
d_gene: .
j_gene: TRBJ1-4

CDR3aa: CAISEAGQGTGELFF
CDR3nt: TGTGCCATCAGTGAGGCGGGACAGGGAACCGGGGAGCTGTTTTTT
abundance: .
v_gene: TRBV10-3
d_gene: TRBD1
j_gene: TRBJ2-2

CDR3aa: CASSESTSNYGYTF
CDR3nt: TGCGCCAGCAGTGAGTCGACATCTAACTATGGCTACACCTTC
abundance: .
v_gene: TRBV10-2
d_gene: .
j_gene: TRBJ1-2

CDR3aa: CASSLRQAYYEQYF
CDR3nt: TGTGCCAGCAGCTTGCGGCAGGCCTACTACGAGCAGTACTTC
abundance: .
v_gene: TRBV5-6
d_gene: .
j_gene: TRBJ2-7

CDR3aa: CASSTQKAGGSYEQYF
CDR3nt: TGTGCCAGTAGTACCCAGAAGGCAGGGGGCTCCTACGAGCAGTACTTC
abundance: once
v_gene: TRBV19
d_gene: TRBD1
j_gene: TRBJ2-7

CDR3aa: CASSQGDFLGMNTEAFF
CDR3nt: TGCGCCAGCAGCCAAGGGGACTTTCTGGGGATGAACACTGAAGCTTTCTTT
abundance: .
v_gene: TRBV4-1
d_gene: .
j_gene: TRBJ1-1

CDR3aa: CASSLGGQGVSGELFF
CDR3nt: TGCGCCAGCAGCTTGGGGGGACAGGGCGTCTCCGGGGAGCTGTTTTTT
abundance: .
v_gene: TRBV5-1
d_gene: TRBD1
j_gene: TRBJ2-2

CDR3aa: CASSPDYQETQYF
CDR3nt: TGTGCCAGCTCACCAGACTACCAAGAGACCCAGTACTTC
abundance: .
v_gene: TRBV18
d_gene: .
j_gene: TRBJ2-5

CDR3aa: CASSLESGTGTYEQYF
CDR3nt: TGTGCCAGCAGCTTGGAATCCGGGACAGGGACCTACGAGCAGTACTTC
abundance: few
v_gene: TRBV7-9
d_gene: TRBD1
j_gene: TRBJ2-7

CDR3aa: CASSLYRDIDEQYF
CDR3nt: TGCGCCAGCAGCTTATACCGGGACATCGACGAGCAGTACTTC
abundance: .
v_gene: TRBV5-1
d_gene: .
j_gene: TRBJ2-7

CDR3aa: CASSTLGNTIYF
CDR3nt: TGTGCCAGCAGCACATTAGGAAACACCATATATTTT
abundance: .
v_gene: TRBV14
d_gene: .
j_gene: TRBJ1-3

CDR3aa: CANRLTQRGSDTQYF
CDR3nt: TGTGCCAACAGGCTTACCCAGCGGGGTTCAGATACGCAGTATTTT
abundance: .
v_gene: TRBV6-5
d_gene: TRBD2
j_gene: TRBJ2-3

CDR3aa: CASTSRVGMNTEAFF
CDR3nt: TGTGCCAGCACCTCTCGCGTCGGGATGAACACTGAAGCTTTCTTT
abundance: .
v_gene: TRBV27
d_gene: .
j_gene: TRBJ1-1